This T cell receptor (beta chain) came from a study of cytomegalovirus exposure and HLA in healthy donors (dated by TCRdb to about 2017). With respect to the entire study: According to an earlier analysis of a few hundred of the donors, 150 million to 200 million T cells yielded 100 million or so unique TCR beta sequences and 250 to 350 Gb of sequence data. About 280 gigabases of sequencing data and around 80 million unique TCR sequences made up an early release that covered about 640 HLA-typed donors. Of the 300 to 500 genotyped donors, 75% to 85% were placed in the genetic ancestry cluster associated with self-reported Caucasian donors. The study aimed to test whether signatures of past pathogen exposure could be identified by cataloging public T cell receptors. Using immunosequencing, the study profiled T cell repertoires from fewer than 700 subjects and related those repertoires to cytomegalovirus serostatus. In addition to the first cohort of hundreds of subjects, a separate validation cohort of approximately 130 different subjects was used. To predict cytomegalovirus infection status, the study combined high-throughput TCR immunosequencing, statistical association of individual TCRs with disease status, and machine learning. A later analysis re-analyzed previously published TCR beta repertoires from roughly 690 donors and added high-resolution HLA genotyping to study TCR occurrence patterns. The later analysis used no new phenotypic data to find candidate immune exposures, relying instead on TCR beta sequences and their occurrence across donors. An earlier analysis of nearly 600 of the donors applied high-throughput TCR beta sequencing to assess whether each TCR beta V gene segment acted as functional or pseudogenic. Donor age, sex, ethnicity and CMV serostatus were compiled alongside the repertoire data. A later genetic analysis took genome-wide SNP genotypes for about three fifths of the 666 donors and used that subset as a discovery cohort. All discovery cohort repertoires had been generated using a single sequencing platform. HLA typing covered class I and class II loci at four-digit resolution. The number of typed donors differed by locus: about 620-630 for A, B, C, DRB1 and DQB1; about 520 for DQA1; over 600 for DPA1; and some 430 for DPB1. Four to six DR-DQ haplotypes were handled as single units for association and clustering because linkage in the cohort was strong. On average, 235,054 unique TCR beta nucleotide sequences were sequenced per donor among 350 to 400 genotyped donors of the cohort, with roughly 18% of those sequences being non-productive. The study at large found these results: In an earlier analysis of some 540 of the donors, most TCR beta V segments appeared in productive rearrangements about 87% or about 30% of the time, broadly matching IMGT annotations. In this cohort, only TCR beta chains were sequenced, and detectable features were limited by the absence of alpha or paired-chain data. In a later analysis, several top co-occurrence clusters were reported to appear linked to parvovirus B19, influenza, CMV and Epstein-Barr virus. A total of around 150 TCR beta chains were listed by the study as associated with cytomegalovirus. A further reported finding was that TCR beta sequences accurately predicted the HLA-A and HLA-B alleles for most subjects in the first cohort. A later analysis found that most CMV-associated TCR beta chains appeared HLA-restricted, with HLA associations seemingly driven largely by CMV exposure. Immune exposure information for the cohort was limited to CMV serostatus. Correlated functional status among segregating V segments might reflect linkage disequilibrium, but an unknown experimental factor could not be ruled out. A cluster of highly shared sequence variants was judged likely to be a technical artifact of the sequencing pipeline. Across donors, most TCR sequences were observed very rarely, whereas some public TCRs were present in many individuals. Some IMGT-functional V segments, including TRBV6-2 and TRBV6-3, could not be told apart with the 87-base-pair reads, so those segments were excluded. Cytomegalovirus status was reported to be diagnosed by the classifier with high specificity and sensitivity in both the original and validation cohorts. Compared with the 666-donor mean, donors in an Asian-associated ancestry cluster had fewer N-insertions in productive TCRs, according to a later genetic analysis. In a later genetic analysis, a missense DCLRE1C variant was associated with V-gene and J-gene trimming of TCR beta chains, and the association was replicated in an independent cohort. A later analysis found that HLA-associated TCR beta chains were more clonally expanded and had lower generation probabilities than equally common non-associated chains. Around 16 rarely observed V segments, including chromosome 9 orphons, were excluded from the earlier analysis of just under 600 of the donors because counts were too low. Strong co-occurrence of HLA alleles, especially DR and DQ, made assigning TCR associations to individual alleles difficult. In vitro tests confirmed that a few of the cytomegalovirus-associated TCR beta chains recognize cytomegalovirus antigens. Because HLA typing was unavailable for some donors at each locus, only the typed subset was used in association tests. The presence/absence analyses assumed that sequencing depth was roughly uniform across donors, and that assumption may not be true. A later analysis found that TCR association rates varied across HLA loci, with DRB1 alleles showing the most associated TCRs and HLA-C alleles the fewest. It was suggested by the authors that the approach could potentially be generalized to other disease states and immunological phenotypes. At a false discovery rate of 0.05, a later analysis linked roughly 17,000 TCR beta sequences to specific HLA alleles.

V is reduced by 6 bases and J by 5 bases, leaving a spacing of 16 bases between them. From its cysteine to its phenylalanine, the CDR3 spans 14 amino acids. Just the 42-base CDR3 DNA is kept, in frame starting at base 1. CDR1 and CDR2, per the germline V gene (reference sequence), are MNHEY and SMNVEV. Library preparation used the immunoSEQ multiplex PCR assay. For the multiplex PCR, a mixture combining 60 forward primers for TCR Vbeta segments and 13 reverse primers for TCR Jbeta segments was used. Amplification of the CDR3 region of rearranged TCR beta genes was performed with a multiplex PCR assay on genomic DNA. The Illumina HiSeq System was used to sequence the amplified TCR beta libraries as 87-base-pair reads. Per the authors' processing: A later analysis tallied roughly 80 million unique TCR beta chains across the approximately 670 repertoires, and around 12 million of those chains were shared by two or more donors. Raw reads were error-corrected and collapsed into unique sequences with a nearest-neighbor algorithm that merged closely related sequences to remove PCR and sequencing errors. Alignment of CDR3 sequences to IMGT reference sequences was used to assign V, D and J gene segments. Each retained sequence needed at least a six-nucleotide match to both a V gene segment and a J gene segment. Rearrangements were classified as productive when the CDR3 lacked stop codons and remained in frame with V and J, and all other rearrangements were classified as non-productive. CDR3 was defined by IMGT convention, running from the second conserved V-encoded cysteine to the conserved J-encoded phenylalanine. Sequences without an unambiguous match to a single V gene segment were excluded from the earlier analysis of several hundred of the donors. In an earlier analysis of approximately 610 of the donors, V segments were called functional above 56.7% productive rearrangements and were called segregating when the between-donor standard deviation exceeded 5%. A statistical classification framework was built to diagnose cytomegalovirus status from the catalog of TCR beta chain sequences. A later analysis assigned V and J genes by comparing TCR nucleotide sequences with IMGT/GENE-DB human TR gene sequences. In a later analysis, CDR3 sequences and most-parsimonious VDJ recombination scenarios were assigned using the TCRdist pipeline. In a later analysis, each TCR beta chain was defined by its CDR3 amino acid sequence together with its V-gene family, and reads lacking a unique V-gene family were excluded. As a way to deal with suspected cross-contamination and a sequencing artifact, a later analysis dropped 592 nucleotide sequences that were highly shared and had low generation probability. A later analysis calculated a clonal expansion index for each public chain from normalized within-repertoire ranks of inferred template counts. In a later analysis, generation probabilities were computed using a VDJ recombination model fitted to out-of-frame rearrangements, and the results were checked against IGoR. In a later analysis, hypergeometric tests were used to score TCR-TCR, TCR-HLA and TCR-CMV co-occurrence, with a repertoire-size bias correction applied to TCR pairs. In a later analysis, false discovery rates were estimated by permuting HLA or CMV assignments 20 times. In a later analysis, co-occurring TCRs were grouped with DBSCAN, and TCRdist sequence similarity was added when clustering was performed within HLA-allele-positive subsets. Co-occurrence clustering excluded repertoires with fewer than 30,000 or more than 120,000 public chains, plus five with anomalous nucleotide sharing. TCRdb carries this immuneACCESS record with in-frame sequences only. Its versions omit some clonotypes, under half of them owing to an unresolved V gene in the studies checked, with the rest unexplained. From that table come the V and J calls and clone size; the DNA was used to work out D and trimming. Here the sample has 210,000 or so clones; around four fifths occur a single time. Jointly, the top ten make up more than 8.5% of the sample.

The cohort was made up of 666 healthy bone marrow donors. All cohort members were sampled while nominally healthy, although unrecorded immune exposures were likely present. The donor was CMV seropositive and was included in the group of approximately 300 seropositive cohort members. Every donor gave a peripheral blood sample, and the peripheral blood mononuclear cells from that sample were used for TCR beta sequencing. Genomic DNA was extracted from the blood cell samples with the Qiagen DNeasy Blood Extraction Kit. Comments on this clone: Its antigen remains undetermined. No per-base quality is available; no much larger clone lies one base away.

What was sequenced was PBMCs. The chain couples TRBV27 to TRBJ1-2; a confident D gene designation cannot be given. This sequence was found in a woman aged 45-60 years in good health and CMV-seropositive. The CDR3 sequence is CASSPSTTGYGYTF. The bases are TGTGCCAGCAGCCCCTCTACTACGGGGTATGGCTACACCTTC.